The 9 T cell receptor beta chains given below trace back to one sample, sequenced in a study of blood T cell repertoires in COVID-19. Sequenced by immunoSEQ multiplex PCR; TCRdb stores in-frame clones only, minus some. This sample has about 90,000 clones; around four fifths occur once, and the top ten carry almost 3.5%. The source material was peripheral blood. The receptors shown here come from a man aged 50 to 60 with acute or convalescent COVID-19.

CDR3 residues: CAWMGQGEGSGELFF. The CDR3 coding sequence is TGTGCCTGGATGGGGCAGGGTGAAGGGTCCGGGGAGCTGTTTTTT. The V gene is TRBV30, the J gene TRBJ2-2; D is possibly TRBD1 (5 bases). The CDR3 extends over 15 amino acids. Germline V gene sequence: CDR1 GTSNPN, CDR2 SVGIG (reference sequence). Trimming cost V 4 bases and J 6 bases, with 18 bases left between them.

The chain is built from TRBV5-1 and TRBJ2-5; D uncertain. From germline, CDR1 is SGHRS and CDR2 YFSETQ. Trimming stripped 4 bases from V and 5 bases from J, with 15 bases between. The CDR3 consists of 14 residues. CDR3 residues: CASSPEPGWETQYF. The CDR3 region has the DNA TGCGCCAGCAGCCCCGAACCGGGTTGGGAGACCCAGTACTTC.

V and J are TRBV20-1 and TRBJ1-4; D is undetermined. This CDR3 is built from 11 residues. CDR1 is DFQATT and CDR2 is SNEGSKA in the germline V gene (reference sequence). The V end was cut by 5 bases, the J end by 7 bases, with 8 bases between. DNA for the CDR3: TGCAGTGCTCCCTTATCTGAAAAACTGTTTTTT. It codes for CSAPLSEKLFF.

This clone was counted a few times. The V and J genes are TRBV7-2 and TRBJ2-1; TRBD1 is a possible D gene (6 bases). This CDR3 spans 18 amino acids. V shed 1 base and J shed 5 bases, with 21 bases lying between them. CDR1 SGHTA and CDR2 FQGNSA come from the germline V gene. CDR3 sequence: CASSLVPPGSGGHNEQFF. Here the CDR3 DNA reads TGTGCCAGCAGCTTAGTACCCCCAGGTAGTGGGGGCCACAATGAGCAGTTCTTC.

The chain uses TRBV19 and TRBJ1-2, with 9 bases matching TRBD1. After removal of 5 bases from V and 7 bases from J, the junction contained 11 bases not matched to a gene. The CDR3 extends over 15 amino acids. The germline V gene encodes CDR1 LNHDA and CDR2 SQIVND (reference sequence). CDR3 sequence reads: CASSGDHRGPSGYTF. In DNA form, the CDR3 reads TGTGCCAGTAGTGGGGATCACAGGGGGCCTTCTGGCTACACCTTC.

The rearrangement uses TRBV7-2 and TRBJ1-4; 7 nucleotides agree with TRBD1. CDR1 is SGHTA, CDR2 FQGNSA, per germline. With V trimmed by 4 bases and J by 5 bases, 7 bases remained unmatched. The CDR3 consists of 15 residues. The CDR3 protein is CASSSSEGANEKLFF. The CDR3 bases are TGTGCCAGCAGCTCGTCCGAGGGGGCGAATGAAAAACTGTTTTTT.

The chain is built from TRBV7-2 and TRBJ2-3; 8 bases line up with TRBD1. Germline V gene sequence: CDR1 SGHTA, CDR2 FQGNSA. J was trimmed by 2 bases and V by 5 bases; bases with no gene match: 9. The CDR3 is 16 residues long. DNA of the CDR3: TGTGCCAGCAGCCCGCAGGGGGCCTGGAACACAGATACGCAGTATTTT. As protein: CASSPQGAWNTDTQYF. The variable domain in full, with the rest retrieved from reference TRBV7-2 and TRBJ2-3, is GAGVSQSPSNKVTEKGKDVELRCDPISGHTALYWYRQSLGQGLEFLIYFQGNSAPDKSGLPSDRFSAERTGGSVSTLTIQRTQQEDSAVYLCASSPQGAWNTDTQYFGPGTRLTVL.

The chain has TRBV30 and TRBJ2-1; a possible D gene is TRBD2 (6 bases). CDR3 length: 14 residues. Germline loops: CDR1 GTSNPN, CDR2 SVGIG (reference sequence). V lost 1 base and J lost 2, with 9 bases in between. The CDR3 spells CAWSELAPYNEQFF. The CDR3 DNA is TGTGCCTGGAGTGAACTAGCTCCCTACAATGAGCAGTTCTTC.

The chain uses TRBV13 and TRBJ2-4; 7 bases are a match to TRBD1. With 4 bases clipped from V and 6 bases from J, the junction kept 3 bases outside the gene matches. The CDR3 sequence is 13 residues long. Looked up from germline, CDR1 is PRHDT and CDR2 is FYEKMQ (reference sequence). The CDR3 region has the DNA TGTGCCAGCAGCTCGACAGGGATAAACATTCAGTACTTC. Amino acids: CASSSTGINIQYF.